This TCR beta chain is from a study of T cell changes during pregnancy in multiple sclerosis. The CDR3 spans 14 residues. The V gene end was trimmed by 1 base and the J gene end by 1 base; junction bases not matched to a gene: 4. Germline lookup yields CDR1 GTSNPN and CDR2 SVGIG (reference sequence). The data were produced by immunoSEQ multiplex PCR, yet TCRdb's version contains in-frame clones alone and is incomplete. The repertoire holds approximately 40,000 clones, with under 95% as singletons. The chain joins TRBV30 to TRBJ2-7; 7 nucleotides line up with TRBD2. This receptor was obtained from a female donor with multiple sclerosis, enrolled in a pregnancy study. The specimen was CD8+ T cells from peripheral blood mononuclear cells, collected in the third trimester of pregnancy. The DNA of the CDR3 is TGTGCCTGGAGTGAGGCTAGCGGTTCCTACGAGCAGTACTTC. Encoded protein: CAWSEASGSYEQYF.